Sequencing of this TCR beta chain was carried out in a study of blood T cell repertoires in COVID-19. Using immunoSEQ multiplex PCR, the repertoire was profiled, and TCRdb retains in-frame clones only, with some absent. Of 300,000 to 400,000 clones in the sample, approximately 90% were seen once. Between the trimmed V and J ends, which lost 0 bases and 0 bases, there was a span of 15 bases. The CDR3 length is 17 residues. The germline V gene encodes CDR1 SGHRS and CDR2 YFSETQ. Participants reported their clinical history, and cohort assignment relied on those reports. The sequence came from a woman aged 25 to 39 with acute COVID-19. The V and J genes are TRBV5-1 and TRBJ1-1, with D possibly matching TRBD1 (6 bases). The sample comprised PBMCs or T cells enriched from blood (not recorded which). This chain's CDR3 is CASSLGPSGGMNTEAFF. The CDR3 bases are TGCGCCAGCAGCTTGGGACCGTCGGGGGGCATGAACACTGAAGCTTTCTTT.